This TCR beta chain was recorded in a study of cytomegalovirus exposure and HLA in healthy donors. Study summary: Earlier results showed almost 120 million unique TCR beta sequences derived from 150 million to 200 million T cells.

Study-level results: In a later analysis, HLA-C alleles had the fewest associated TCRs, DRB1 alleles the most.

A multiplex PCR was run with 60 Vbeta primers and 13 Jbeta primers. This table comes from immunoSEQ multiplex PCR, and its TCRdb copy is limited to in-frame clones, with some not included. The sample yields about 200,000 clones, more than 75% seen once. On this clone: The target antigen is unknown.

From germline, CDR1 is MNHEY and CDR2 SMNVEV (reference sequence). This CDR3 is 13 amino acids long. V dropped 7 bases and J dropped 3 bases, with 12 bases sitting between them. The source of this sequence is a woman aged 40 to 55 in good health and CMV-seronegative. Sequenced input: PBMCs. The rearrangement links TRBV27 to TRBJ1-1; D is ambiguous. CDR3 nucleotide sequence: TGTGCCAGCACCCCTGGGCCATACACTGAAGCTTTCTTT. Protein product: CASTPGPYTEAFF.